What follows are 16 T cell receptor beta chains derived from one specimen sequenced in a study of cytomegalovirus exposure and HLA in healthy donors. The PCR contained 60 Vbeta and 13 Jbeta primers. Sequencing was performed with immunoSEQ multiplex PCR; in TCRdb, only in-frame clones are kept and a portion is missing. Of about 160,000 clones detected, around 80% appear once; the ten largest clones hold about 2.4%. The sequenced material came from PBMCs. Source of these receptors: a male donor in good health and CMV-seronegative.

The CDR3 loop is CASSGRREGANYGYTF. Written as DNA, the CDR3 is TGTGCCAGCAGCGGTAGGAGGGAGGGAGCGAACTATGGCTACACCTTC. V and J are TRBV9 and TRBJ1-2; no firm D call. V was pared by 3 bases and J by 2 bases, with 17 bases between. CDR3 size: 16 residues. Germline CDR1 is SGDLS and CDR2 is YYNGEE.

The rearrangement uses TRBV6-1 and TRBJ1-2; D perhaps matches TRBD1 (5 bases). The CDR3 loop spans 18 amino acids. Germline assignment: CDR1 MNHNS and CDR2 SASEGT. V lost 4 bases and J lost 1, with 22 bases in between. The CDR3 region has the DNA TGTGCCAGCAGTGCCGAACCCCTACAGGATAGGTATAACTATGGCTACACCTTC. It is translated as CASSAEPLQDRYNYGYTF.

The sample holds one count of this clone. This chain joins TRBV5-1 and TRBJ2-5; 9 bases are a match to TRBD1. V shed 0 bases and J 1 base; nucleotides not matched to a gene: 4. This CDR3 is 16 amino acids long. From germline, CDR1 is SGHRS and CDR2 YFSETQ. The CDR3 spells CASSLGNRGPQETQYF. DNA of the CDR3: TGCGCCAGCAGCTTGGGGAACAGGGGGCCCCAAGAGACCCAGTACTTC. Full variable domain (missing parts from reference TRBV5-1 and TRBJ2-5): KAGVTQTPRYLIKTRGQQVTLSCSPISGHRSVSWYQQTPGQGLQFLFEYFSETQRNKGNFPGRFSGRQFSNSRSEMNVSTLELGDSALYLCASSLGNRGPQETQYFGPGTRLLVL.

This chain joins TRBV28 and TRBJ1-2; D is unresolved. The CDR3 is 15 residues long. V was pared by 3 bases and J by 0 bases, with 11 bases between. The V gene's germline CDR1 is MDHEN and CDR2 SYDVKM. As DNA, the CDR3 is TGTGCCAGCAGTTTTTCCGGGGTAGCTAACTATGGCTACACCTTC. It encodes CASSFSGVANYGYTF.

The V call is TRBV7-2, the J call TRBJ2-5; weak D call: TRBD2 (5 bases). From germline, CDR1 is SGHTA and CDR2 FQGNSA. The CDR3 totals 14 residues. V was clipped by 7 bases and J by 5 bases, with 17 bases between them. The CDR3: CASTPRRGRETQYF. CDR3 bases: TGTGCCAGCACCCCCAGACGGGGTAGGGAGACCCAGTACTTC.

The chain is built from TRBV19 and TRBJ2-5; 14 bases agree with TRBD2. Germline CDR1 is LNHDA and CDR2 is SQIVND (reference sequence). The length of the CDR3 is 18 residues. V shed 1 base, J shed 5 bases, and the junction held 9 bases outside the gene matches. CDR3 region: CASSIAPRLAGGPETQYF. CDR3 coding DNA: TGTGCCAGTAGTATAGCCCCCAGACTAGCGGGAGGGCCGGAGACCCAGTACTTC.

The rearrangement links TRBV5-1 to TRBJ2-2; 8 bases are shared with TRBD1. V dropped 4 bases and J dropped 3; count of bases not matched to a gene: 5. Germline V lookup: CDR1 SGHRS, CDR2 YFSETQ. This CDR3 is 15 amino acids long. The CDR3, as DNA: TGCGCCAGCAGCAAGAACAGGGGGGACACCGGGGAGCTGTTTTTT. Translated, it gives CASSKNRGDTGELFF.

The J gene is TRBJ2-3, the V gene TRBV7-3, with 8 bases fitting TRBD2. Germline trimming cut 5 bases from V and 2 bases from J; bases unmatched to any gene: 6. The CDR3 consists of 15 residues. Germline V gives CDR1 SGHTA, CDR2 FQGTGA. CDR3 residues: CASSISGAFTDTQYF. Written as DNA, the CDR3 is TGTGCCAGCAGCATTAGCGGGGCGTTCACAGATACGCAGTATTTT. The whole variable domain, remainder taken from reference TRBV7-3 and TRBJ2-3, is GAGVSQTPSNKVTEKGKYVELRCDPISGHTALYWYRQSLGQGPEFLIYFQGTGAADDSGLPNDRFFAVRPEGSVSTLKIQRTERGDSAVYLCASSISGAFTDTQYFGPGTRLTVL.

The chain combines TRBV19 with TRBJ1-2; no clear D. The germline V gene has CDR1 LNHDA and CDR2 SQIVND (reference sequence). This CDR3 has 15 amino acids. V lost 5 bases to trimming and J lost 0 bases, with 13 bases between them. CDR3 nucleotides: TGTGCCAGTAGTGTTGACACCGCCGCTAACTATGGCTACACCTTC. Encoded protein: CASSVDTAANYGYTF.

V and J are TRBV10-2 and TRBJ2-7, with 13 bases that match TRBD2. The germline CDR1 and CDR2 sequences are WSHSY and SAAADI. The CDR3 consists of 14 residues. The V gene end was trimmed by 4 bases and the J gene end by 3 bases; junction bases not matched to a gene: 0. Here the CDR3 reads CASSGTSGGYEQYF. DNA for the CDR3: TGCGCCAGCAGTGGGACTAGCGGGGGCTACGAGCAGTACTTC.

The CDR3 sequence: CASSLTRGKLVEQYF. The CDR3 DNA follows: TGTGCCAGCAGCCTCACGCGGGGGAAGTTGGTCGAGCAGTACTTC. The V and J genes are TRBV7-9 and TRBJ2-7, with 7 positions matching TRBD2. The CDR3 consists of 15 residues. V shed 5 bases, J shed 6 bases, and the junction held 13 bases outside the gene matches. The V gene's germline CDR1 is SEHNR and CDR2 FQNEAQ (reference sequence).

V is TRBV19 and J is TRBJ1-1; D may be TRBD1 (6 bases). This CDR3 region has 11 residues. Germline loops: CDR1 LNHDA, CDR2 SQIVND (reference sequence). V was trimmed by 7 bases and J by 6 bases, leaving 9 bases between them. The CDR3 spells CASKGGAEAFF. CDR3 bases: TGTGCCAGTAAGGGGGGGGCTGAAGCTTTCTTT. Supplemented by reference TRBV19 and TRBJ1-1, the full variable domain reads DGGITQSPKYLFRKEGQNVTLSCEQNLNHDAMYWYRQDPGQGLRLIYYSQIVNDFQKGDIAEGYSVSREKKESFPLTVTSAQKNPTAFYLCASKGGAEAFFGQGTRLTVV.

Only one count was recorded for this clone. The rearrangement links TRBV27 to TRBJ2-2; D perhaps matches TRBD1 (6 bases). CDR3 length: 15 amino acids. V shed 5 bases and J shed 4 bases, with 14 bases lying between them. The V gene's germline CDR1 is MNHEY and CDR2 SMNVEV (reference sequence). DNA of the CDR3: TGTGCCAGCAGTCCTCGGACAGCCACCACCGGGGAGCTGTTTTTT. This gives the protein CASSPRTATTGELFF.

This clone was counted a single time. The CDR3 protein is CASNPGQNSGYTF. CDR3 in DNA: TGTGCCAGCAACCCCGGACAGAACAGTGGCTACACCTTC. The chain recombines TRBV6-5 with TRBJ1-2; tentatively, D is TRBD1 (6 bases). This CDR3 has 13 amino acids. CDR1 MNHEY and CDR2 SVGAGI come from the germline V gene. V lost 7 bases to trimming and J lost 7 bases, with 16 bases between them.

This rearrangement joins TRBV6-1 to TRBJ1-2; D may be TRBD1 (5 bases). CDR3 length equals 14 residues. Germline values: CDR1 MNHNS, CDR2 SASEGT. V was cut by 2 bases and J by 3 bases, with 10 bases left in between. The chain's CDR3 is CASSELGRDYGYTF. The CDR3 coding sequence is TGTGCCAGCAGTGAACTAGGCAGGGACTATGGCTACACCTTC.

Only one count was recorded for this clone. The rearrangement joins TRBV28 to TRBJ2-7; D is uncertain. This CDR3 has 11 residues. The germline V gene has CDR1 MDHEN and CDR2 SYDVKM. V was cut by 2 bases and J by 5 bases, with 4 bases left in between. CDR3 nucleotide sequence: TGTGCCAGCAGTTTAAGCAACGAGCAGTACTTC. Translating it yields CASSLSNEQYF.